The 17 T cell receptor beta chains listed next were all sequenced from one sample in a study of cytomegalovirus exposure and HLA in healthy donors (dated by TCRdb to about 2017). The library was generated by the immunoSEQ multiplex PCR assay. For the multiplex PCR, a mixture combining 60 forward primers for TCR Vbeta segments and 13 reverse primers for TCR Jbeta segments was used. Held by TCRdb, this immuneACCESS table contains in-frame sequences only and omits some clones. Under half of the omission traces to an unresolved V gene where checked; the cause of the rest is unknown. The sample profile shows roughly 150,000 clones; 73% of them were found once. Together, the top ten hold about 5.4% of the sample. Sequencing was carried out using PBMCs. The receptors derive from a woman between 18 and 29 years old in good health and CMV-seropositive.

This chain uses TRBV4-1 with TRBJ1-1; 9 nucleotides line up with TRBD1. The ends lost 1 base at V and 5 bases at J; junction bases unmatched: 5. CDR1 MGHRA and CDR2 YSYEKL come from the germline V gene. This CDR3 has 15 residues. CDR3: CASSQVQGAGTEAFF. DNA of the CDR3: TGCGCCAGCAGCCAAGTACAGGGGGCAGGGACTGAAGCTTTCTTT.

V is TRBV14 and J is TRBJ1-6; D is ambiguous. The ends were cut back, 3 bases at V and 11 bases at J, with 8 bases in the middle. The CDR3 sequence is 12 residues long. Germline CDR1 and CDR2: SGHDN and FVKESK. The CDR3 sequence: CASSQEEAPLHF. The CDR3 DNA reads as TGTGCCAGCAGCCAGGAAGAGGCACCCCTCCACTTT.

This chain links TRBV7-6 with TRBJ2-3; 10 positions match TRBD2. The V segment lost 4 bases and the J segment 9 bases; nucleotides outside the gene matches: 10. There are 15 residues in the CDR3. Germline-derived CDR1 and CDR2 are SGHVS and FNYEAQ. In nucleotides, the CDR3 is TGTGCCAGCAGCTCCAGCGGGGGGGGGCTAAAAACGCAGTATTTT. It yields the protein CASSSSGGGLKTQYF.

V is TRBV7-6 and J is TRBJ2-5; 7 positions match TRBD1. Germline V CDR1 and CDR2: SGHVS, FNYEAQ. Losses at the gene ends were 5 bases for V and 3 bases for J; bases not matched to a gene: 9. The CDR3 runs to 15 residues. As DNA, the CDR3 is TGTGCCAGCAGCCCAAGCCGACAGGGTGAAGAGACCCAGTACTTC. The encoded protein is CASSPSRQGEETQYF.

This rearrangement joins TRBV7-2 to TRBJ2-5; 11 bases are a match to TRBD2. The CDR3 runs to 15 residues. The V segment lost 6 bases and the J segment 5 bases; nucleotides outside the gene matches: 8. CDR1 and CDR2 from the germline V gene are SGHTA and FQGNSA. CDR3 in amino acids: CASSPTSGVGETQYF. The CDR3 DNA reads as TGTGCCAGCAGTCCGACTAGCGGGGTTGGGGAGACCCAGTACTTC. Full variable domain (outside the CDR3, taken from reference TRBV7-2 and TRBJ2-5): GAGVSQSPSNKVTEKGKDVELRCDPISGHTALYWYRQSLGQGLEFLIYFQGNSAPDKSGLPSDRFSAERTGGSVSTLTIQRTQQEDSAVYLCASSPTSGVGETQYFGPGTRLLVL.

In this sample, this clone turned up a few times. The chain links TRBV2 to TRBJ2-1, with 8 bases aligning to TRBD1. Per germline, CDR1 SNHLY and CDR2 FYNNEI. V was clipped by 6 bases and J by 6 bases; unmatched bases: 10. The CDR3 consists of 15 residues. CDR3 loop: CASRKDRVFGNEQFF. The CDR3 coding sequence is TGTGCCAGCAGGAAGGACAGGGTATTTGGCAATGAGCAGTTCTTC.

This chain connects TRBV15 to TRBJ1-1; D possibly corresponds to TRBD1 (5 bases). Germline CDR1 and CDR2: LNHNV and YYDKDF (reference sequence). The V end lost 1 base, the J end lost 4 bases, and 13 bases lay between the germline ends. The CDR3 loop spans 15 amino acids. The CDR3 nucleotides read TGTGCCACCAGCAGAGGCTGGGCAGGGCCCACTGAAGCTTTCTTT. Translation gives CATSRGWAGPTEAFF.

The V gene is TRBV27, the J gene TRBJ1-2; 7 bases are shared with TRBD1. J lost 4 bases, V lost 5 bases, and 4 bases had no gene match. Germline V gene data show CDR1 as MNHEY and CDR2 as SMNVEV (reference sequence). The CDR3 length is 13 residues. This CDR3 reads CASSKGALYGYTF. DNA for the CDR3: TGTGCCAGCAGTAAGGGGGCCCTCTATGGCTACACCTTC.

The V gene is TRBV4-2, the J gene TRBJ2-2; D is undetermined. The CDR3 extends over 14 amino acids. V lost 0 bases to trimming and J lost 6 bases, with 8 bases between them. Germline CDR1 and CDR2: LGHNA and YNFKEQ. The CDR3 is CASSQEVSAGELFF. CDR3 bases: TGTGCCAGCAGCCAAGAGGTGTCAGCCGGGGAGCTGTTTTTT.

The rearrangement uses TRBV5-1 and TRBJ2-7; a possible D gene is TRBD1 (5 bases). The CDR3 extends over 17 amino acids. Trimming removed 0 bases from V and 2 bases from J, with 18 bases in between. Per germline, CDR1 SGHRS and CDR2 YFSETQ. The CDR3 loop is CASSLGGFSFPPYEQYF. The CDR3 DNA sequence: TGCGCCAGCAGCTTGGGGGGCTTTTCTTTCCCCCCCTACGAGCAGTACTTC.

CDR3 amino acids: CASSVNLASGGDNEQFF. Here the CDR3 DNA reads TGTGCCAGCAGCGTAAATCTGGCTAGCGGGGGGGACAATGAGCAGTTCTTC. The V call is TRBV9, the J call TRBJ2-1; 12 nucleotides line up with TRBD2. The CDR3 is 17 amino acids. V dropped 1 base and J dropped 5; count of bases not matched to a gene: 7. Germline loops: CDR1 SGDLS, CDR2 YYNGEE. Filled out from reference TRBV9 and TRBJ2-1, the complete variable domain reads DSGVTQTPKHLITATGQRVTLRCSPRSGDLSVYWYQQSLDQGLQFLIQYYNGEERAKGNILERFSAQQFPDLHSELNLSSLELGDSALYFCASSVNLASGGDNEQFFGPGTRLTVL.

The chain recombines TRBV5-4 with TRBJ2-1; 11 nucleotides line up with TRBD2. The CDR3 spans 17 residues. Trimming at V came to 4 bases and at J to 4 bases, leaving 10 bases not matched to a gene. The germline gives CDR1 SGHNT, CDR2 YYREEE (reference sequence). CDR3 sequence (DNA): TGTGCCAGCAGCCTCGCCGGTAGCGGGGGGGCTTACAATGAGCAGTTCTTC. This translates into CASSLAGSGGAYNEQFF.

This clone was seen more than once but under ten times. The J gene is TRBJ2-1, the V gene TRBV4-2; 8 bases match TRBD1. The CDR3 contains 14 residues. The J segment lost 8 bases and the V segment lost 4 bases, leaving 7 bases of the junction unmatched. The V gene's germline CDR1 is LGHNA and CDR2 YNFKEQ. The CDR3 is CASSRKGQEDEQFF. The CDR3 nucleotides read TGTGCCAGCAGCCGGAAGGGACAGGAGGATGAGCAGTTCTTC.

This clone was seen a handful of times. The CDR3 loop reads CASSDLGAPYEQYF. The CDR3 bases are TGTGCCAGCAGTGATTTGGGGGCCCCCTACGAGCAGTACTTC. This chain connects TRBV6-5 to TRBJ2-7; D may be TRBD1 (6 bases). This CDR3 comprises 14 residues. Trimming shortened V by 5 bases and J by 2 bases, and 13 bases separated the two germline ends. CDR1 and CDR2 (germline): MNHEY, SVGAGI.

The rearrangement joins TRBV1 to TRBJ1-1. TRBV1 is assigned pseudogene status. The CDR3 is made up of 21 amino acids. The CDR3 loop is CTSSLCPIPGPKLIMNTEAFF. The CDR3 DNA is TGCACCAGCAGCCTGTGCCCCATTCCGGGTCCTAAATTAATAATGAACACTGAAGCTTTCTTT.

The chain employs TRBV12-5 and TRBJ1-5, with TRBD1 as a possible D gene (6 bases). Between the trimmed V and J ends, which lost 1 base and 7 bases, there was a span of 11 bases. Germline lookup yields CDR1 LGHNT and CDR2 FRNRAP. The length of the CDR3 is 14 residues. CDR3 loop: CASGLERQGQPQHF. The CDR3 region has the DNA TGTGCTAGTGGTTTGGAACGTCAGGGGCAGCCCCAGCATTTT. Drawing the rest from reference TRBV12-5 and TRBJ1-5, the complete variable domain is DARVTQTPRHKVTEMGQEVTMRCQPILGHNTVFWYRQTMMQGLELLAYFRNRAPLDDSGMPKDRFSAEMPDATLATLKIQPSEPRDSAVYFCASGLERQGQPQHFGDGTRLSIL.

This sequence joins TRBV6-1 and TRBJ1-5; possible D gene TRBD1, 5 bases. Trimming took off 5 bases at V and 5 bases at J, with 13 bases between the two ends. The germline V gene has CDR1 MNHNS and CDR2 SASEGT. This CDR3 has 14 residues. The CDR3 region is CASSPKDTYQPQHF. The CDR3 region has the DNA TGTGCCAGCAGTCCTAAGGACACTTATCAGCCCCAGCATTTT.